This T cell receptor beta chain was found in a study of cytomegalovirus exposure and HLA in healthy donors. At the level of the study: Clustering assigned about 80% of the approximately 400 genotyped donors to the Caucasian-associated ancestry cluster.

Researchers ran the PCR with 60 Vbeta and 13 Jbeta primers. Measured with immunoSEQ multiplex PCR; TCRdb has only the in-frame clones, and not every one. The repertoire holds around 99,000 clones, with over 75% as singletons. General study results and limits: It emerged from a later analysis that several of the most significant clusters appeared to be linked to common viral pathogens. Later analysis identified around 15,000 TCR beta sequences associated with HLA alleles, using a false discovery rate threshold of 0.05. Later analysis associated a missense DCLRE1C variant with TCR beta V- and J-gene trimming.

The CDR3 is 14 amino acids. CDR1 and CDR2 from the germline V gene are MNHEY and SMNVEV (reference sequence). The J segment lost 4 bases and the V segment lost 2 bases, leaving 5 bases of the junction unmatched. As to this clone: Its antigen is currently unknown.

Sample: PBMCs. The sequence came from a male donor in good health and CMV-seronegative. The chain couples TRBV27 to TRBJ2-7, with 7 bases identical to TRBD2. Here the CDR3 DNA reads TGTGCCAGCAGTTTAGCGGGAGAAGAATACGAGCAGTACTTC. This translates into CASSLAGEEYEQYF.